Included here is one TCR beta chain sequence, with context. Antigen specificity is unknown. This specimen comes from a study of T cells in localized non-small cell lung cancer. Study-wide results and limits: Heterogeneity is still possible, as just one tumor region was sequenced. Longer survival (overall) was linked to higher T cell density in blood. Uninvolved nearby lung showed the greatest T cell clonality, exceeding that found in tumor. A median roughly 50 of the top 100 tumor clones appeared in adjacent lung.

V lost 3 bases to trimming and J lost 1 base; unmatched junction nucleotides: 11. The CDR3 length is 19 residues. CDR1 and CDR2 (germline): SGHTA, FQGNSA. TCRdb's copy holds only in-frame clones and misses some; the assay was immunoSEQ multiplex PCR. The top ten clones hold 20% to 25% of a sample with under 65,000 clones, around 90% of them seen once. The input for sequencing was peripheral blood, taken before any cancer treatment. The V call is TRBV7-2, the J call TRBJ2-1; TRBD1 matches at 11 bases. The TCR comes from a man aged 40-75 years with stage I squamous cell lung carcinoma. The CDR3 reads CASSFGTGGAGGSYNEQFF. The CDR3 bases are TGTGCCAGCAGCTTCGGGACAGGGGGAGCGGGAGGTTCCTACAATGAGCAGTTCTTC.